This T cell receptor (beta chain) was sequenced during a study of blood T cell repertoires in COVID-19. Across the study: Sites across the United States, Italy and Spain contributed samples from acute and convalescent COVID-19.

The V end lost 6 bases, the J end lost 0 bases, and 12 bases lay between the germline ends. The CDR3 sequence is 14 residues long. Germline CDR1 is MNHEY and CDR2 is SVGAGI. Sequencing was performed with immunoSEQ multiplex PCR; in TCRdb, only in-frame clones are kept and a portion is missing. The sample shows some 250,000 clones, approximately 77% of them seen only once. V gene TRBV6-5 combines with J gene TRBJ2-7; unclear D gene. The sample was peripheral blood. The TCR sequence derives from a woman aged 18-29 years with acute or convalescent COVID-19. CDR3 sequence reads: CASSPMGSSYEQYF. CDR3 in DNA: TGTGCCAGCAGCCCCATGGGCAGCTCCTACGAGCAGTACTTC.